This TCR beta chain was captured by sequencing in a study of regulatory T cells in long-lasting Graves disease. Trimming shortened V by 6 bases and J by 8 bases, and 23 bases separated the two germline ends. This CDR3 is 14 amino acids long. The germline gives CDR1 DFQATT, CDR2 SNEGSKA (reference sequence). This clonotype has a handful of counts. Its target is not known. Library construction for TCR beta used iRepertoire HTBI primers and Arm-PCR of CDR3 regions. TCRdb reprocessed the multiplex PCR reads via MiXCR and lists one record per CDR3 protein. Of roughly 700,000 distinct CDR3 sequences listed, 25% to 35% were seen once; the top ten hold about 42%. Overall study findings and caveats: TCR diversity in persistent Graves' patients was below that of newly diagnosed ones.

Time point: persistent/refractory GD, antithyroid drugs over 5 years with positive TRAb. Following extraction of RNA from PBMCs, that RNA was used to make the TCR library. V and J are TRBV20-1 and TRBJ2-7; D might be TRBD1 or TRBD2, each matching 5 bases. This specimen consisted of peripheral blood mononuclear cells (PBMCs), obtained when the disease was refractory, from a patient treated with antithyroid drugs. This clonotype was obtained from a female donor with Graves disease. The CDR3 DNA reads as TGCAGTGCCAGCCCCGGGACCGCCCGTGAAAAGCAGTACTTC. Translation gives CSASPGTAREKQYF.